This TCR beta chain appears in the sequencing data of a study of cytomegalovirus exposure and HLA in healthy donors. The study, taken as a whole, reports: Most TCR sequences were uncommon, yet certain public TCRs appeared in many donors. TCR beta chains numbering 150 to 200 were designated cytomegalovirus-associated. Reportedly, diagnosis of cytomegalovirus status by the classifier showed high specificity and sensitivity.

Assay: immunoSEQ multiplex PCR; the TCRdb copy retains only in-frame clones and omits some. Among roughly 150,000 clones listed, 85% to 90% were seen once. In the case of this clone: Its antigen is unidentified.

The V segment lost 3 bases and the J segment 3 bases; nucleotides outside the gene matches: 6. Germline CDR1 is SEHNR and CDR2 is FQNEAQ (reference sequence). The CDR3 totals 15 residues. Specimen: PBMCs. V usage is TRBV7-9 and J usage is TRBJ2-7; 9 bases are shared with TRBD1. The TCR comes from a woman aged 18-35 years in good health and CMV-seropositive. The CDR3: CASSLRQGVSYEQYF. The CDR3 nucleotides are TGTGCCAGCAGCTTGCGACAGGGGGTTAGCTACGAGCAGTACTTC.